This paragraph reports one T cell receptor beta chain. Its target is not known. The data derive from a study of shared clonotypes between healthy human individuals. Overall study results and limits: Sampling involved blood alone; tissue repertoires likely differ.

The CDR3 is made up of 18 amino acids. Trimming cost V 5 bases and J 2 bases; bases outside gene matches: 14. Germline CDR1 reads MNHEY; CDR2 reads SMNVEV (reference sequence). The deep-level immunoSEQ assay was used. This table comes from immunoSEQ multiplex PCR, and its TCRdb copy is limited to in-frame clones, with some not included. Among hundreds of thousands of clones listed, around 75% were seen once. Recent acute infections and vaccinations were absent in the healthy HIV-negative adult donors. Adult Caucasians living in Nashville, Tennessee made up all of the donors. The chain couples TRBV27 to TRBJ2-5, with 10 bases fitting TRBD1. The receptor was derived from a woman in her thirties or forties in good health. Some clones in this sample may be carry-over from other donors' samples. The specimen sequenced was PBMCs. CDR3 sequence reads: CASSPPRDRGRRQETQYF. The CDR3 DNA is TGTGCCAGCAGTCCCCCCCGGGACAGGGGTCGAAGACAAGAGACCCAGTACTTC.